This T cell receptor beta chain was captured by sequencing in a study of blood T cells in healthy people across ages. Study findings and constraints: The recorded TCR beta diversity per million T cells decreased in a roughly linear manner with age.

This CDR3 contains 15 residues. Germline V gene sequence: CDR1 MNHEY, CDR2 SMNVEV (reference sequence). This clonotype was found a few times. Antigen unknown. Compared with germline, one end of the junction differs, possibly owing to a read error. A second PCR, run for about 7 to 11 cycles, used a sample-barcoded 5' primer plus a J-beta primer mix. TCRdb re-called the 5' RACE reads with MiXCR, one entry per CDR3 protein. Among around 800,000 distinct CDR3 sequences listed, roughly 24% were seen once. These data also featured in a second study, about T cells of mothers and their children. As that report states: Per 15 ul, 1.5 ug of RNA was used, with all extracted RNA going into cDNA synthesis.

The J gene is TRBJ1-6, the V gene TRBV27; no definite D call. The TCR comes from a boy aged 5-17 years in good health. The source material was blood. The CDR3 region is CASTLTGSYNSPLHF. CDR3 sequence (DNA): TGTGCCAGCACTTTAACGGGCTCCTATAATTCACCCCTCCACTTT.